The present TCR beta chain was sequenced within a study of beta chain features in type 1 diabetes. Sequenced material consisted of expressed TCRB transcripts (all of the isolated RNA was reverse transcribed). The assay was immunoSEQ multiplex PCR, and TCRdb's table has in-frame clones only and misses some. The repertoire holds under 300,000 clones, with roughly 14% as singletons. Remarks on this clone: Its antigen is still unknown.

The CDR3 is 15 amino acids. Trimming removed 4 bases from V and 1 base from J, with 14 bases in between. The germline V gene encodes CDR1 SGDLS and CDR2 YYNGEE. Findings and limits, study-wide: In every one of the four CD4+ subsets, TCRB CDR3s were moderately but significantly shorter in Type 1 diabetes patients. cDNA-based reads could over-represent cells with high TCR expression.

This clonotype was sampled from a man aged 30 to 39 with type 1 diabetes. The specimen was naive CD4+ T cells from blood. The V gene is TRBV9, the J gene TRBJ1-1, with unresolved D. The DNA for the CDR3 is TGTGCCAGCAGCTCCGGAGGGAGACCGAACACTGAAGCTTTCTTT. Its translation is CASSSGGRPNTEAFF.